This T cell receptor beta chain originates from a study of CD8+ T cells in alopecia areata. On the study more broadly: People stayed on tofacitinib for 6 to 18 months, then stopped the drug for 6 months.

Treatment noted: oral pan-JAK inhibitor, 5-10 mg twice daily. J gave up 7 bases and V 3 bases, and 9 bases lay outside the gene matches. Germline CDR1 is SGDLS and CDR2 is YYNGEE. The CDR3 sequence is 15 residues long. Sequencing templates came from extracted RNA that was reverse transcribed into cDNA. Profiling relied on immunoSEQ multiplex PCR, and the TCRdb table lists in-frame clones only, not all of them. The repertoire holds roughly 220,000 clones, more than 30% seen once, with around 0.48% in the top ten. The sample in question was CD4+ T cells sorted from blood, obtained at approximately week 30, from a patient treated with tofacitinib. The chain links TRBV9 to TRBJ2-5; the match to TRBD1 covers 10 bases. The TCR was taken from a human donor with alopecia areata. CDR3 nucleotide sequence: TGTGCCAGCAGCGAGGGGGGACAGGGGCAAACGACCCAGTACTTC. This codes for CASSEGGQGQTTQYF.